The rows below give T cell receptor beta chains drawn from one sample of a study of T cell responses to AZD1222 COVID-19 vaccine. TCRdb keeps only in-frame clones here, not all; method: immunoSEQ multiplex PCR. This sample has 100,000 to 150,000 clones, with roughly 90% found just once. Here the sequenced sample was peripheral blood, taken on day 0 of AZD1222 vaccination. These TCRs come from an adult in good health. The CDR3 runs from the conserved cysteine through the conserved F or W. D genes are given only for firm matches. Part of the rows lack a size; the others show once, few, many or a class for expanded clones.

- | - | TRBJ2-1 | TRBV18 | 14 | CASSPPGSYNEQFF | TGTGCCAGCTCACCTCCAGGCTCCTACAATGAGCAGTTCTTC
- | TRBD2 | TRBJ2-1 | TRBV11-2 | 18 | CASSLDLRTSGRYNEQFF | TGTGCCAGCAGCTTAGATCTTAGGACTAGCGGTAGATACAATGAGCAGTTCTTC
- | - | TRBJ2-1 | TRBV11-2 | 15 | CASSLDRSSWYEQFF | TGTGCCAGCAGCTTAGATCGGAGTAGCTGGTATGAGCAGTTCTTC
few | TRBD1 | TRBJ1-2 | TRBV19 | 17 | CASSITGTGAQGYGYTF | TGTGCCAGTAGTATAACCGGGACAGGGGCCCAGGGCTATGGCTACACCTTC
- | TRBD1 | TRBJ2-5 | TRBV5-1 | 15 | CASSLGDRVTETQYF | TGCGCCAGCAGCTTGGGGGACAGGGTAACGGAGACCCAGTACTTC
few | TRBD1 | TRBJ2-1 | TRBV6-1 | 16 | CASSEGWTGGNNEQFF | TGTGCCAGCAGTGAAGGATGGACAGGGGGCAACAATGAGCAGTTCTTC
- | - | TRBJ1-5 | TRBV5-6 | 15 | CASSLTENSNQPQHF | TGTGCCAGCAGCTTAACCGAGAATAGCAATCAGCCCCAGCATTTT
- | - | TRBJ1-6 | TRBV7-8 | 15 | CASSPVELYNSPLHF | TGTGCCAGCAGCCCGGTGGAGCTTTATAATTCACCCCTCCACTTT
- | TRBD1 | TRBJ2-1 | TRBV29-1 | 12 | CSAGGANNEQFF | TGCAGCGCAGGGGGCGCCAACAATGAGCAGTTCTTC
- | TRBD1 | TRBJ1-2 | TRBV5-8 | 13 | CASSPRPGGGYTF | TGTGCCAGCAGCCCACGCCCAGGGGGTGGCTACACCTTC
- | - | TRBJ2-1 | TRBV5-1 | 13 | CASSSDPSNEQFF | TGCGCCAGCAGCTCGGACCCAAGTAATGAGCAGTTCTTC
- | - | TRBJ1-1 | TRBV7-3 | 16 | CASSLTSAAGNTEAFF | TGTGCCAGCAGCTTAACGTCGGCAGCGGGGAACACTGAAGCTTTCTTT
- | TRBD2 | TRBJ2-2 | TRBV13 | 15 | CASRRLAGITGELFF | TGTGCCAGCAGACGACTAGCGGGAATCACCGGGGAGCTGTTTTTT
- | TRBD1 | TRBJ1-2 | TRBV18 | 16 | CASSTKGYRGNYGYTF | TGTGCCAGCTCCACCAAGGGTTACAGGGGGAACTATGGCTACACCTTC
- | - | TRBJ2-7 | TRBV7-9 | 14 | CASSPRDRRLGQYF | TGTGCCAGCAGCCCCCGAGACAGGAGGCTAGGGCAGTACTTC
- | TRBD1 | TRBJ1-5 | TRBV27 | 13 | CASSGTGGQPQHF | TGTGCCAGCAGCGGGACAGGGGGTCAGCCCCAGCATTTT
- | TRBD1 | TRBJ2-7 | TRBV6-1 | 16 | CASSEVRTGFTYEQYF | TGTGCCAGCAGTGAAGTAAGGACAGGATTCACCTACGAGCAGTACTTC
- | - | TRBJ2-7 | TRBV6-5 | 13 | CASEEVLASEQYF | TGTGCCAGCGAAGAGGTTCTAGCGTCCGAGCAGTACTTC
- | TRBD1 | TRBJ2-5 | TRBV5-1 | 16 | CASSALSAGQGSTQYF | TGCGCCAGCAGCGCCTTATCCGCGGGACAGGGCTCGACCCAGTACTTC
once | - | TRBJ2-5 | TRBV30 | 13 | CAWSWDAGETQYF | TGTGCCTGGAGTTGGGACGCCGGAGAGACCCAGTACTTC
few | TRBD1 | TRBJ2-2 | TRBV24-1 | 12 | CATGQGTGELFF | TGTGCCACCGGACAGGGCACCGGGGAGCTGTTTTTT